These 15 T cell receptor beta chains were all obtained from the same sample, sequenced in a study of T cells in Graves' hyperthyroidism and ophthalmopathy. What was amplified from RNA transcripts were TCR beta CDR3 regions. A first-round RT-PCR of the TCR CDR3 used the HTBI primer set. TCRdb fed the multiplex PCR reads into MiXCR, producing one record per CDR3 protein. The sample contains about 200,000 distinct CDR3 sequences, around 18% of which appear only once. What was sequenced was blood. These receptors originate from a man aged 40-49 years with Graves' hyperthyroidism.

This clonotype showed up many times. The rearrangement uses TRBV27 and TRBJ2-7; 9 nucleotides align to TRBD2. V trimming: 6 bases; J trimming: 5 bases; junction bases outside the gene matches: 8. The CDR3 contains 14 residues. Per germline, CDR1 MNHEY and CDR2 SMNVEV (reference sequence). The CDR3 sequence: CASRASSGGDEQYF. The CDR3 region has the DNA TGTGCCAGCAGGGCGAGTAGCGGGGGTGACGAGCAGTACTTC.

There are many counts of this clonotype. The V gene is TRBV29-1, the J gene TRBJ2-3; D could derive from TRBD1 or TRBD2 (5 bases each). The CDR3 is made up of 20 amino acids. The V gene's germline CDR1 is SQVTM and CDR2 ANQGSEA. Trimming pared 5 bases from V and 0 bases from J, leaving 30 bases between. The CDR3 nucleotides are TGCAGCGTTAAGTTACGTGTGAAGGGAGAAACAGGTTCAAGCACAGATACGCAGTATTTT. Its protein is CSVKLRVKGETGSSTDTQYF.

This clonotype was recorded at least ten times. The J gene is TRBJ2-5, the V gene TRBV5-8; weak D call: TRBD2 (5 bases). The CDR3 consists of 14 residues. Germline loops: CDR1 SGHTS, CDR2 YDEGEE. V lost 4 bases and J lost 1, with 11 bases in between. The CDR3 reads CASSRGYAQETQYF. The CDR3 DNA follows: TGTGCCAGCAGCCGCGGGTACGCCCAAGAGACCCAGTACTTC.

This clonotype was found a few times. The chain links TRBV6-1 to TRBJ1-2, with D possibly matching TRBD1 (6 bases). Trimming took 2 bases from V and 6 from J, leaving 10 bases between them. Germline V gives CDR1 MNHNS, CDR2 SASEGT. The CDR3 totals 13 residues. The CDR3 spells CASSERAGDGYTF. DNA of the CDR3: TGTGCCAGCAGTGAAAGGGCAGGGGATGGCTACACCTTC.

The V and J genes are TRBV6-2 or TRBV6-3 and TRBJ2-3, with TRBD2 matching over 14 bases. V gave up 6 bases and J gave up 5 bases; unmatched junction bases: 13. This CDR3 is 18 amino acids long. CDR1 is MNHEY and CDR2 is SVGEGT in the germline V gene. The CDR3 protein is CASSQKARLAGGQDTQYF. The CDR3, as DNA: TGTGCCAGCAGCCAAAAGGCCCGACTAGCGGGGGGGCAAGATACGCAGTATTTT.

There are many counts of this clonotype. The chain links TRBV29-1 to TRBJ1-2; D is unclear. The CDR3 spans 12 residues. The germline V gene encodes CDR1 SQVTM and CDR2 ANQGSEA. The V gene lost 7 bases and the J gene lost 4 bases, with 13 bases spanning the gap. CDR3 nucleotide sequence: TGCAGCGCCAGAGACGGAGTCTATGGCTACACCTTC. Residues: CSARDGVYGYTF.

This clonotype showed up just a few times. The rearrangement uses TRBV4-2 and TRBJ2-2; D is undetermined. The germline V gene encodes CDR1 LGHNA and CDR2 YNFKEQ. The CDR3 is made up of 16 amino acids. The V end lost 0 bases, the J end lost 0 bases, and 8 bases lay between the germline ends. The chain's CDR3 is CASSQEWLSNTGELFF. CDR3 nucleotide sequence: TGTGCCAGCAGCCAAGAGTGGCTCTCGAACACCGGGGAGCTGTTTTTT.

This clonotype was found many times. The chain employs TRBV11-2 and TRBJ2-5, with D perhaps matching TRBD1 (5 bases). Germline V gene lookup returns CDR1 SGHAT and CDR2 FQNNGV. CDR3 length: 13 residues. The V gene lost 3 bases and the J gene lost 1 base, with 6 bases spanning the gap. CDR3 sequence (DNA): TGTGCCAGCAGCTTGACAGCCCAAGAGACCCAGTACTTC. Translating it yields CASSLTAQETQYF.

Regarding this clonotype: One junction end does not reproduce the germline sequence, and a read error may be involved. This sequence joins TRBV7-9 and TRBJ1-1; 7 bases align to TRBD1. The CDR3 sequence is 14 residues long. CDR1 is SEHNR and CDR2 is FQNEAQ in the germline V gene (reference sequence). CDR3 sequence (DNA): TGTGCCAGCAGCCGAGGGGGCGAGAACACTGAAGCTTCCTTT. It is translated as CASSRGGENTEASF.

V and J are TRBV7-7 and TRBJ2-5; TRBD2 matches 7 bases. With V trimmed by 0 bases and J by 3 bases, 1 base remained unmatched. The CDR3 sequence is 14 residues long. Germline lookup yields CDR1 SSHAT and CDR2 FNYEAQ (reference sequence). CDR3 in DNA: TGTGCCAGCAGCTTAGCCAGCGGGGAAGAGACCCAGTACTTC. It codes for CASSLASGEETQYF.

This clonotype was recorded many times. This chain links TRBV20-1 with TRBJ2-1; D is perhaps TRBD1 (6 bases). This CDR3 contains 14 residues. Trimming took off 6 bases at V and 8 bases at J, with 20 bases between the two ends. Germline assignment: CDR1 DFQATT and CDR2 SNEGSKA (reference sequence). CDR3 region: CSARRDTSSDEQFF. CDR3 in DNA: TGCAGTGCAAGACGGGACACCTCCTCCGATGAGCAGTTCTTC.

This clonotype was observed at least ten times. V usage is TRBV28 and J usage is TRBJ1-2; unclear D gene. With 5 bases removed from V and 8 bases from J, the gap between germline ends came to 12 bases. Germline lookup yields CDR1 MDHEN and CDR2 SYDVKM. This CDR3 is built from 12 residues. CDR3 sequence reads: CASSPNRNGYTF. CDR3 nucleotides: TGTGCCAGCAGTCCAAATAGAAACGGCTACACCTTC.

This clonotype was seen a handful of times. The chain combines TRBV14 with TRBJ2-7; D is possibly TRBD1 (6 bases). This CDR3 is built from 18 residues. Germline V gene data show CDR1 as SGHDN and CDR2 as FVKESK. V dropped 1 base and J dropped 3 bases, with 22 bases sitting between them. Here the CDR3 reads CASSQGGNFQGRYYEQYF. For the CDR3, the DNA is TGTGCCAGCAGCCAAGGAGGGAATTTCCAGGGGCGTTACTACGAGCAGTACTTC.

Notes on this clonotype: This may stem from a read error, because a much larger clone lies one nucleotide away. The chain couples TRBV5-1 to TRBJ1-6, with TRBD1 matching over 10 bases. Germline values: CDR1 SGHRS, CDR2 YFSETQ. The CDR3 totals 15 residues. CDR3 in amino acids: CSSSRDGTGDSPLHF. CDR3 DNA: TGCTCCAGCAGCCGTGACGGGACAGGGGACTCACCCCTCCACTTT. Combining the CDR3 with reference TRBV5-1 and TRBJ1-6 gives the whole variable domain KAGVTQTPRYLIKTRGQQVTLSCSPISGHRSVSWYQQTPGQGLQFLFEYFSETQRNKGNFPGRFSGRQFSNSRSEMNVSTLELGDSALYLCSSSRDGTGDSPLHFGNGTRLTVT.

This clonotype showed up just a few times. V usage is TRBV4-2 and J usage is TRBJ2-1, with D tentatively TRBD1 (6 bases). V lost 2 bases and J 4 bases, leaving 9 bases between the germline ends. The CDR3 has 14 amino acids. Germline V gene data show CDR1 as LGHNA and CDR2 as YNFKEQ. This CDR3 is CASSQSDRYNEQFF. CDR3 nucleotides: TGTGCCAGCAGCCAATCTGACAGGTACAATGAGCAGTTCTTC.